These T cell receptor beta chains were read from a single sample in a study of blood T cell repertoires in COVID-19. The table came from immunoSEQ multiplex PCR; TCRdb's copy has only in-frame clones and leaves some out. The sample includes approximately 500,000 clones, around 90% of them seen just once. The material sequenced was peripheral blood. Source of these receptors: a woman aged 45 to 65 with COVID-19, enrolled during active disease. CDR3s include the opening cysteine and the closing phenylalanine or tryptophan. The D gene is left open where the match is weak. A clone size is listed for some rows: how often the clone was seen (once, few, many), or a class if it is expanded.

>TRBV6-1|NA|TRBJ2-2|NA
TGTGCCAGCAGTGAAGGGCGACGGGCGAACACCGGGGAGCTGTTTTTT
CASSEGRRANTGELFF
>TRBV2|NA|TRBJ2-6|NA
TGTGCCAGCAGTGGCGACAGCTCTGGGGCCAACGTCCTGACTTTC
CASSGDSSGANVLTF
>TRBV6-5|NA|TRBJ2-1|TRBD2
TGTGCCAGCAGCTACCCGGGACTAGCGGGTAGGGATGAGCAGTTCTTC
CASSYPGLAGRDEQFF
>TRBV30|NA|TRBJ1-5|NA
TGTGCCTGGAGTGTAAAAGCAGGGTCTCCTCAGCCCCAGCATTTT
CAWSVKAGSPQPQHF
>TRBV2|NA|TRBJ1-3|NA
TGTGCCAGCAGTCTTAATGGAAACACCATATATTTT
CASSLNGNTIYF
>TRBV30|NA|TRBJ1-5|NA
TGTGCCTGGAGTGGAGGAAGCAGCAATCAGCCCCAGCATTTT
CAWSGGSSNQPQHF
>TRBV5-4|NA|TRBJ1-4|NA
TGTGCCAGCAGCCCTGGTTCGGGGGGGGCCGAAAAACTGTTTTTT
CASSPGSGGAEKLFF
>TRBV5-1|NA|TRBJ1-4|NA
TGCGCCAGCAGCTTTTCGGGGAATAATGAAAAACTGTTTTTT
CASSFSGNNEKLFF
>TRBV24-1|NA|TRBJ2-2|NA
TGTGCCACCAGCGACAGTAGGGCAGGGGAGCTGTTTTTT
CATSDSRAGELFF
>TRBV6-5|NA|TRBJ2-1|NA
TGTGCCAGCAGACGAGGAGGGGGCGCTTACAATGAGCAGTTCTTC
CASRRGGGAYNEQFF
>TRBV9|once|TRBJ2-3|TRBD2
TGTGCCAGCAGCCCGGGACTAGCGAGCTCCACAGATACGCAGTATTTT
CASSPGLASSTDTQYF
>TRBV6-1|NA|TRBJ1-1|NA
TGTGCCAGCAGTGAACTCCGGGACACTGAAGCTTTCTTT
CASSELRDTEAFF
>TRBV19|NA|TRBJ2-7|NA
TGTGCCAGTAGTACGGCGGTTATCGACGAGCAGTACTTC
CASSTAVIDEQYF
>TRBV6-1|NA|TRBJ1-1|TRBD1
TGTGCCAGCAGTGAGGGAACCGGGACAGCAGACACTGAAGCTTTCTTT
CASSEGTGTADTEAFF
>TRBV6-1|NA|TRBJ1-1|NA
TGTGCCAGCAGTGACCAGGGAGGCACTGAAGCTTTCTTT
CASSDQGGTEAFF
>TRBV6-5|NA|TRBJ2-7|TRBD1
TGTGCCAGCAGCATGGACAGGCTGTCCTACGAGCAGTACTTC
CASSMDRLSYEQYF
>TRBV9|NA|TRBJ1-5|TRBD1
TGTGCCAGCAGCGGGACAGGGCGGGGACAGCCCCAGCATTTT
CASSGTGRGQPQHF
>TRBV6-2/TRBV6-3|NA|TRBJ2-7|TRBD2
TGTGCCAGCAGTTACAAGCGGGGGGGATCCTACGAGCAGTACTTC
CASSYKRGGSYEQYF
>TRBV5-1|NA|TRBJ2-4|NA
TGCGCCAGCAGCCCGGGGGACCTAGCCAAAAACATTCAGTACTTC
CASSPGDLAKNIQYF
>TRBV19|NA|TRBJ1-1|NA
TGTGCCAGTATTTCGCCAGGGAACACTGAAGCTTTCTTT
CASISPGNTEAFF
>TRBV5-6|NA|TRBJ2-3|TRBD1
TGTGCCAGCAGCTTGGTACCGACAGGGGCCTCAGATACGCAGTATTTT
CASSLVPTGASDTQYF
>TRBV3-1/TRBV3-2|NA|TRBJ1-1|NA
TGTGCCAGCAGCTTGGTAGTCGGACTGACGAACACTGAAGCTTTCTTT
CASSLVVGLTNTEAFF
>TRBV6-6|NA|TRBJ1-6|NA
TGTGCCAGCAGCACCGGGGGAGGGGGTAATTCACCCCTCCACTTT
CASSTGGGGNSPLHF
>TRBV5-4|NA|TRBJ1-1|TRBD1
TGTGCCAGCAGCTTGAACAGGGGGCCCAGTACTGAAGCTTTCTTT
CASSLNRGPSTEAFF
>TRBV4-1|NA|TRBJ1-2|TRBD1
TGCGCCAGCAGCCAAGATCGGTCAGGGGGCCTACTTTCCTATGGCTACACCTTC
CASSQDRSGGLLSYGYTF